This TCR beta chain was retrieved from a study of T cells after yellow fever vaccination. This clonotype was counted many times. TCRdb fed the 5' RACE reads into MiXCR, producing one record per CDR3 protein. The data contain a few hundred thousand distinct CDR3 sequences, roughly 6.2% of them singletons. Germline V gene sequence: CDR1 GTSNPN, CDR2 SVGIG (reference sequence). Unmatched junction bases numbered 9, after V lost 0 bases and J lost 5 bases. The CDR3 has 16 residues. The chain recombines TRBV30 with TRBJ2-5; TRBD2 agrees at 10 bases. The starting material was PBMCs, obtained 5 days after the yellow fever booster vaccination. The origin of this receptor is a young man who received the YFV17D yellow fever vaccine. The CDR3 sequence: CAWSVRSGRARETQYF. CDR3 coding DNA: TGTGCCTGGAGTGTAAGAAGCGGGAGGGCCCGCGAGACCCAGTACTTC.